This T cell receptor (beta chain) stems from a study of cytomegalovirus exposure and HLA in healthy donors. In the PCR, 60 Vbeta and 13 Jbeta primers were used. Profiled with immunoSEQ multiplex PCR; TCRdb holds only in-frame clones, not every one. The table shows 50,000 to 65,000 clones, with roughly 84% occurring only once. General study results and limits: The authors later found HLA-associated TCR beta chains more clonally expanded than equally common others. Productive status was seen about 90% or about 30% of the time for most TCR beta V segments in an earlier analysis.

Regarding this clone: What it binds is not known.

The TCR comes from a woman aged 18 to 35 in good health and CMV-seronegative. The sample consisted of PBMCs.

This CDR3 reads CASSSGRGTAHSGNTIYF. CDR3 DNA sequence: TGTGCCAGCAGCTCCGGGCGAGGGACAGCTCACTCTGGAAACACCATATATTTT. The chain has TRBV11-2 and TRBJ1-3, with TRBD1 identical over 7 bases. The CDR3 is 18 amino acids. The germline gives CDR1 SGHAT, CDR2 FQNNGV. Trimming at V came to 4 bases and at J to 0 bases, leaving 12 bases not matched to a gene.